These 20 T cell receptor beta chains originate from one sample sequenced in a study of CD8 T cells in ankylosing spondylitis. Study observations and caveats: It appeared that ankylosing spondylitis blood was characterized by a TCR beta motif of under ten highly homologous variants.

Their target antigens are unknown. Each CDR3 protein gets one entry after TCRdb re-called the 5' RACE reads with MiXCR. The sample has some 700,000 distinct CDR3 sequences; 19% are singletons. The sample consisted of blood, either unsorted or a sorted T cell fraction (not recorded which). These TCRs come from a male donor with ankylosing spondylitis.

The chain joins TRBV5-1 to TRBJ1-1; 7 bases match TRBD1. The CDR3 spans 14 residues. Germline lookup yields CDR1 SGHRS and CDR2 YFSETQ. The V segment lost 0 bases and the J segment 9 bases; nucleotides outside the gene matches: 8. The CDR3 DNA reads TGCGCCAGCAGCTTGGATAAACAGGGGACGCAAGCTTTCTTT. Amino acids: CASSLDKQGTQAFF.

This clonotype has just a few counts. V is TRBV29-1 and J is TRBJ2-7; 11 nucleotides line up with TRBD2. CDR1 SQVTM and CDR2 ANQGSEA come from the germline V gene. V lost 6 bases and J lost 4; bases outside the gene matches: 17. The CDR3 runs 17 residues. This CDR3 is CSVHLSGRAPAPYEQYF. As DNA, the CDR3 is TGCAGCGTCCATCTTAGCGGGAGGGCCCCAGCTCCATACGAGCAGTACTTC.

The CDR3 DNA sequence: TGTGCCAGCAGGGGACTAGCGGGAGGGCAGAGCTCCTACAATGAGCAGTTCTTC. This codes for CASRGLAGGQSSYNEQFF. This rearrangement joins TRBV2 to TRBJ2-1; 16 positions agree with TRBD2. Losses at the gene ends were 6 bases for V and 0 bases for J; bases not matched to a gene: 5. The germline V gene has CDR1 SNHLY and CDR2 FYNNEI. The length of the CDR3 is 18 residues. Based on the CDR3 plus reference TRBV2 and TRBJ2-1, the full variable domain is EPEVTQTPSHQVTQMGQEVILRCVPISNHLYFYWYRQILGQKVEFLVSFYNNEISEKSEIFDDQFSVERPDGSNFTLKIRSTKLEDSAMYFCASRGLAGGQSSYNEQFFGPGTRLTVL.

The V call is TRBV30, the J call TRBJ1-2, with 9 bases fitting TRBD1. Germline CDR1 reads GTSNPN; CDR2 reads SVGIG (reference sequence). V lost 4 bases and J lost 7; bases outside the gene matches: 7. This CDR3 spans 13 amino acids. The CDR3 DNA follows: TGTGCCTGGAACGGACAGGGGAGAGGTGGCTACACCTTC. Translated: CAWNGQGRGGYTF.

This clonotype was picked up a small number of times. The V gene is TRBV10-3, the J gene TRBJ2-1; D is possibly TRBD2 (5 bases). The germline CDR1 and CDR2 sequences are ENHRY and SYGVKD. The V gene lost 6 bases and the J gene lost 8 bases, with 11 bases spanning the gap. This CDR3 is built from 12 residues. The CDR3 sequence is CAISHEGYEQFF. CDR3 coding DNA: TGTGCCATCAGCCACGAGGGCTATGAGCAGTTCTTC.

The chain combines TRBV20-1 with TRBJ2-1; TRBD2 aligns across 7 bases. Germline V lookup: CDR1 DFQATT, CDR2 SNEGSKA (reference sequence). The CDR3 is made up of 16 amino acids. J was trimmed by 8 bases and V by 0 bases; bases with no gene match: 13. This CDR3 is CSARDFASGKVYEQFF. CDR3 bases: TGCAGTGCTAGAGATTTCGCCAGCGGGAAGGTCTATGAGCAGTTCTTC.

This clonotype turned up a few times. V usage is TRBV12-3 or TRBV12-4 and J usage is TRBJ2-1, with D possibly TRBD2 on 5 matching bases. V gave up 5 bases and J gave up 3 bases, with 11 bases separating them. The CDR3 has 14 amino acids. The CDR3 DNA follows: TGTGCCAGCAGTCTCCCTAGCTTCTACAATGAGCAGTTCTTC. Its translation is CASSLPSFYNEQFF.

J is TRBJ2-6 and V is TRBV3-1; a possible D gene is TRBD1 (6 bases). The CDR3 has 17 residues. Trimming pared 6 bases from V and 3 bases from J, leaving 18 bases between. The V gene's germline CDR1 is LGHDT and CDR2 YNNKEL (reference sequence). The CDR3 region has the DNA TGTGCCAGCAGTCAAAACCTGGGGGCTGGTGGGGCCAACGTCCTGACTTTC. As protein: CASSQNLGAGGANVLTF.

CDR3 loop: CSARDLSLAGDNEQFF. The CDR3 DNA follows: TGCAGTGCTAGAGATCTCTCACTAGCGGGGGACAATGAGCAGTTCTTC. The V and J genes are TRBV20-1 and TRBJ2-1, with 11 bases that match TRBD2. This CDR3 is 16 amino acids long. V gave up 0 bases and J gave up 5 bases; unmatched junction bases: 6. The germline CDR1 and CDR2 sequences are DFQATT and SNEGSKA (reference sequence).

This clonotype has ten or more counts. The CDR3 loop reads CASRTLLNTEAFF. CDR3 in DNA: TGTGCCAGCCGTACCCTTTTGAACACTGAAGCTTTCTTT. The V and J genes are TRBV18 and TRBJ1-1, with unresolved D. V lost 8 bases to trimming and J lost 0 bases, with 10 bases between them. Germline CDR1 is KGHSH and CDR2 is LQKENI. This CDR3 region has 13 residues.

CDR3: CASSLGGEEAFF. For the CDR3, the DNA is TGTGCCAGCAGTTTGGGAGGAGAGGAAGCTTTCTTT. The J gene is TRBJ1-1, the V gene TRBV28; D not resolved. V was trimmed by 3 bases and J by 8 bases, leaving 10 bases between them. Germline-derived CDR1 and CDR2 are MDHEN and SYDVKM. CDR3 length: 12 residues.

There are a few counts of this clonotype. CDR3 protein: CATKHGTEAFF. The DNA for the CDR3 is TGTGCCACCAAACACGGAACTGAAGCTTTCTTT. The J gene is TRBJ1-1, the V gene TRBV12-3 or TRBV12-4; D is unresolved. There are 11 residues in the CDR3. Trimming pared 10 bases from V and 5 bases from J, leaving 11 bases between.

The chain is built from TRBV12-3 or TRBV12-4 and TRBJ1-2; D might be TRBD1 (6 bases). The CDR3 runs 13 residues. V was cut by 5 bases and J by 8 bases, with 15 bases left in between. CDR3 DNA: TGTGCCAGCAGTGGGGGACAACGAGGGGGCTACACCTTC. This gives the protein CASSGGQRGGYTF.

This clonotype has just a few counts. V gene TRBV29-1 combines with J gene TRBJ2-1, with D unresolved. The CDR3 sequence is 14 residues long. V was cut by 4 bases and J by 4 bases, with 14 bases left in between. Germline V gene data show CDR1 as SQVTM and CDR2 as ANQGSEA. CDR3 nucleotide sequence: TGCAGCGTTGGGCCCCTGGACGGGTACAATGAGCAGTTCTTC. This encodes CSVGPLDGYNEQFF.

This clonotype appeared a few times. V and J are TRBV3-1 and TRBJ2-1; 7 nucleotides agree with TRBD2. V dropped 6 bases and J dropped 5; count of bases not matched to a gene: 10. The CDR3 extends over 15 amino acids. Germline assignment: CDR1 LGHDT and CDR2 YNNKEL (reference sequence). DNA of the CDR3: TGTGCCAGCAGTCACACCGGGACTACCGACAATGAGCAGTTCTTC. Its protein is CASSHTGTTDNEQFF.

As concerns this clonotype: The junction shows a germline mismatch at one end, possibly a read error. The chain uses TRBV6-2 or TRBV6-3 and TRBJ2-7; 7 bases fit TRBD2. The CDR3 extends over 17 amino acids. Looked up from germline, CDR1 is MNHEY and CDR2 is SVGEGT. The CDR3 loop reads CASSYLAPGLLDYEQYF. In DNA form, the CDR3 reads TGTGCCAGCAGCTACTTAGCCCCGGGACTACTAGACTACGAGCAGTACTTC.

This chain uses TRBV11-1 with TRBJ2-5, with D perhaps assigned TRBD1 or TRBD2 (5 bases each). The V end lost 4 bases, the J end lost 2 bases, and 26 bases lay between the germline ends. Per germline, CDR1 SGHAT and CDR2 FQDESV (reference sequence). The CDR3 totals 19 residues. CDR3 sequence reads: CASSSGQWGTTDIQETQYF. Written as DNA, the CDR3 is TGTGCCAGCAGCTCGGGCCAATGGGGGACCACTGACATACAAGAGACCCAGTACTTC.

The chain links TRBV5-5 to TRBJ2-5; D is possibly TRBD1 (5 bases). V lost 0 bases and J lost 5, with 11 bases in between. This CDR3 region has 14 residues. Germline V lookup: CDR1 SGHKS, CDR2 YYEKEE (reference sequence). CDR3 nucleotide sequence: TGTGCCAGCAGCTTGGTTCCAGGGTATGAGACCCAGTACTTC. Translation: CASSLVPGYETQYF. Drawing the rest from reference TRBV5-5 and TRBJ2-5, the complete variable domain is DAGVTQSPTHLIKTRGQQVTLRCSPISGHKSVSWYQQVLGQGPQFIFQYYEKEERGRGNFPDRFSARQFPNYSSELNVNALLLGDSALYLCASSLVPGYETQYFGPGTRLLVL.

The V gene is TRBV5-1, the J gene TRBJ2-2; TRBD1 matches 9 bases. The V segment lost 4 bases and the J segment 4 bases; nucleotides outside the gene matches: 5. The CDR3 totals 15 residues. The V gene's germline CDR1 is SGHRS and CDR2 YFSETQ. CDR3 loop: CASSPGQGFTGELFF. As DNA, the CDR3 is TGCGCCAGCAGCCCGGGACAGGGATTCACCGGGGAGCTGTTTTTT.

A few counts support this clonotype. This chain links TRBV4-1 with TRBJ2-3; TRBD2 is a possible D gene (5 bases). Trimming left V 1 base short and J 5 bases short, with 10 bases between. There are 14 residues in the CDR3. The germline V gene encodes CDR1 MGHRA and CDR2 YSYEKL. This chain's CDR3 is CASSQAVREDTQYF. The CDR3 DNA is TGCGCCAGCAGCCAAGCTGTACGGGAAGATACGCAGTATTTT.